Below, 21 T cell receptor beta chains from the same sample are listed, as sequenced in a study of T cell repertoires in cytomegalovirus infection. TCRdb redid the calling of the reads with MiXCR, one entry per CDR3 protein. The sample consists of a few hundred thousand distinct CDR3 sequences, roughly 15% of them appearing once. The specimen was PBMCs. Receptor source: a human donor in good health (CMV status not recorded). Some clones in this sample may be carry-over from other donors' samples.

This clonotype was seen repeatedly, ten times or more. The chain links TRBV6-1 to TRBJ2-1; a weak D match, TRBD1 (6 bases). This CDR3 has 14 amino acids. Trimming took 6 bases from V and 8 from J, leaving 17 bases between them. In germline, CDR1 is MNHNS, CDR2 SASEGT. This chain's CDR3 is CASRKGDLPDEQFF. The CDR3 DNA reads as TGTGCCAGCAGAAAGGGGGATCTGCCGGATGAGCAGTTCTTC.

In this sample, this clonotype turned up a few times. This chain links TRBV5-1 with TRBJ1-6; 8 nucleotides match TRBD1. V was pared by 5 bases and J by 4 bases, with 5 bases of the junction left unmatched. This CDR3 spans 15 amino acids. Germline values: CDR1 SGHRS, CDR2 YFSETQ. CDR3 sequence: CASSRDRSYNSPLHF. CDR3 DNA sequence: TGCGCCAGCAGTCGGGACAGGAGTTATAATTCACCCCTCCACTTT.

This clonotype turned up a few times. At one of its ends the junction is not consistent with the germline gene, which may arise from a read error. The rearrangement links TRBV7-7 to TRBJ2-7, with D perhaps matching TRBD2 (5 bases). Germline V lookup: CDR1 SSHAT, CDR2 FNYEAQ (reference sequence). This CDR3 is 14 amino acids long. The CDR3 protein is CASSLSRESYEQYF. In nucleotides, the CDR3 is TGTGCTAGCAGCTTATCTAGGGAGTCCTACGAGCAGTACTTC.

This clonotype came up many times. The V gene is TRBV20-1, the J gene TRBJ1-6, with D unresolved. The CDR3 is 14 amino acids. The V and J ends lost 1 base and 7 bases respectively, with 11 bases between them. Looked up from germline, CDR1 is DFQATT and CDR2 is SNEGSKA (reference sequence). CDR3 sequence reads: CSARVGKTNSPLHF. CDR3 sequence (DNA): TGCAGTGCTAGAGTTGGGAAGACCAATTCACCCCTCCACTTT.

The V gene is TRBV6-1, the J gene TRBJ2-3; 14 nucleotides line up with TRBD2. CDR1 and CDR2 from the germline V gene are MNHNS and SASEGT. Losses at the gene ends were 8 bases for V and 6 bases for J; bases not matched to a gene: 7. The CDR3 length is 15 residues. The CDR3 here is CASGTSGGLADTQYF. The CDR3 nucleotides are TGTGCCAGCGGGACTAGCGGGGGTTTGGCGGATACGCAGTATTTT.

Note on this clonotype: A much larger clone sits a single nucleotide away, making a read error possible. The chain combines TRBV19 with TRBJ1-1; D gene uncertain. The germline gives CDR1 LNHDA, CDR2 SQIVND (reference sequence). The CDR3 consists of 15 residues. This CDR3 is CANSMELSVPGFAFF. In DNA form, the CDR3 reads TGTGCCAATAGTATGGAACTGTCGGTCCCTGGGTTTGCTTTCTTT.

The chain uses TRBV5-1 and TRBJ2-5; 7 nucleotides line up with TRBD1. Losses at the gene ends were 3 bases for V and 2 bases for J; bases not matched to a gene: 4. The germline gives CDR1 SGHRS, CDR2 YFSETQ. The CDR3 consists of 14 residues. CDR3 in amino acids: CASSSGQLQETQYF. In DNA, the CDR3 is TGCGCCAGCAGCTCGGGACAGTTACAAGAGACCCAGTACTTC.

This clonotype occurred a few times. J is TRBJ1-1 and V is TRBV10-3; D ambiguous. Per the germline V gene, CDR1 is ENHRY and CDR2 is SYGVKD. Trimming removed 5 bases at V and 4 bases at J, with 14 bases between. This CDR3 spans 14 amino acids. CDR3 region: CAISLGTSGTEAFF. The CDR3 bases are TGTGCCATCAGTCTAGGTACATCGGGCACTGAAGCTTTCTTT.

This clonotype was counted many times. V usage is TRBV5-5 and J usage is TRBJ2-1, with 11 bases matching TRBD2. Germline CDR1 reads SGHKS; CDR2 reads YYEKEE (reference sequence). V dropped 4 bases and J dropped 10; count of bases not matched to a gene: 13. The CDR3 is 16 residues long. The CDR3 here is CASSLLPTGTSGEQFF. The CDR3 DNA is TGTGCCAGCAGCCTCCTCCCCACCGGGACTAGCGGCGAGCAGTTCTTC.

This clonotype turned up a few times. V usage is TRBV19 and J usage is TRBJ2-1; D is uncertain. Between the trimmed V and J ends, which lost 4 bases and 10 bases, there was a span of 20 bases. This CDR3 is 15 amino acids long. Germline V gene lookup returns CDR1 LNHDA and CDR2 SQIVND (reference sequence). The CDR3 coding sequence is TGTGCCAGTAGTAGAAAACCTGGGCCGACTGGGGAGCAGTTCTTC. This encodes CASSRKPGPTGEQFF.

This clonotype appeared a few times. The rearrangement joins TRBV28 to TRBJ1-4; no clear D gene. The V gene lost 1 base and the J gene lost 7 bases, with 13 bases spanning the gap. Looked up from germline, CDR1 is MDHEN and CDR2 is SYDVKM. This CDR3 is 15 amino acids long. CDR3 DNA: TGTGCCAGCAGTTTATCCAGTTGGGCGAGTGAAAAACTGTTTTTT. As protein: CASSLSSWASEKLFF.

The rearrangement uses TRBV7-2 and TRBJ2-3; maybe TRBD1 (5 bases). The CDR3 consists of 15 residues. Germline loops: CDR1 SGHTA, CDR2 FQGNSA. The V end was cut by 8 bases, the J end by 8 bases, with 23 bases between. CDR3 in DNA: TGTGCCAGCGGCGACAAGCCCGTGGGCCAGGGTACGCAGTATTTT. Translated: CASGDKPVGQGTQYF.

The sample holds many counts of this clonotype. The V call is TRBV7-6, the J call TRBJ2-2; 7 positions match TRBD1. The J segment lost 0 bases and the V segment lost 4 bases, leaving 14 bases of the junction unmatched. The CDR3 is 19 residues long. The germline V gene has CDR1 SGHVS and CDR2 FNYEAQ. The CDR3 DNA follows: TGTGCCAGCAGCTACATAATGGCCTCCGGGACAGCGAACACCGGGGAGCTGTTTTTT. Protein: CASSYIMASGTANTGELFF.

This clonotype came up many times. This chain uses TRBV7-2 with TRBJ2-2; 7 bases match TRBD2. Germline V gene sequence: CDR1 SGHTA, CDR2 FQGNSA. J gave up 4 bases and V 1 base, and 3 bases lay outside the gene matches. The length of the CDR3 is 15 residues. The CDR3 loop reads CASSLGGGITGELFF. The CDR3 coding sequence is TGTGCCAGCAGCTTAGGGGGGGGTATCACCGGGGAGCTGTTTTTT.

This clonotype has a count of ten or more. The chain has TRBV6-5 and TRBJ1-3, with D unresolved. Germline V gives CDR1 MNHEY, CDR2 SVGAGI. Trimming cost V 0 bases and J 2 bases, with 14 bases left between them. The CDR3 loop spans 17 amino acids. The CDR3 reads CASSYSIFDVAGNTIYF. The CDR3, as DNA: TGTGCCAGCAGTTACTCGATATTTGATGTCGCTGGAAACACCATATATTTT.

There are many counts of this clonotype. V is TRBV6-1 and J is TRBJ2-7, with 8 bases aligning to TRBD1. Looked up from germline, CDR1 is MNHNS and CDR2 is SASEGT. CDR3 size: 15 residues. Trimming at V came to 6 bases and at J to 1 base, leaving 8 bases not matched to a gene. CDR3 protein: CASRLRGDRSYEQYF. In DNA, the CDR3 is TGTGCCAGCAGACTGAGGGGGGACAGGTCCTACGAGCAGTACTTC.

This clonotype was seen more than once but under ten times. The chain employs TRBV6-2 or TRBV6-3 and TRBJ2-2; weak D call: TRBD2 (6 bases). CDR3 length: 13 amino acids. In germline, CDR1 is MNHEY, CDR2 SVGEGT. V lost 11 bases, J lost 1 base, and 11 bases lay in between. The CDR3 DNA reads as TGTGCCGGGGGGACCGGGAACACCGGGGAGCTGTTTTTT. It yields the protein CAGGTGNTGELFF.

The sample holds many counts of this clonotype. The chain is built from TRBV6-1 and TRBJ2-7, with 10 bases fitting TRBD1. With 7 bases clipped from V and 5 bases from J, the junction kept 8 bases outside the gene matches. This CDR3 has 14 residues. Germline loops: CDR1 MNHNS, CDR2 SASEGT. CDR3 DNA: TGTGCCAGCAACCCGGGACAGGGGTACCACGAGCAGTACTTC. Encoded protein: CASNPGQGYHEQYF.

The chain combines TRBV3-1 with TRBJ1-6; D might be TRBD1 (5 bases). V lost 1 base and J 10 bases, leaving 14 bases between the germline ends. CDR1 and CDR2 (germline): LGHDT, YNNKEL (reference sequence). The CDR3 loop spans 15 amino acids. The CDR3, as DNA: TGTGCCAGCAGCCAAGGTGGGGGAGCCAGCTCACCCCTCCACTTT. Translated, it gives CASSQGGGASSPLHF.

The gene calls are TRBV5-6 and TRBJ1-1; D unclear. The V end lost 2 bases, the J end lost 7 bases, and 12 bases lay between the germline ends. In germline, CDR1 is SGHDT, CDR2 YYEEEE. The CDR3 length is 13 residues. CDR3 in DNA: TGTGCCAGCAGCTTTGGGTTCCCTGGTGAAGCTTTCTTT. It is translated as CASSFGFPGEAFF.

This clonotype was detected many times. V and J are TRBV7-2 and TRBJ2-3; D call uncertain. Trimming pared 1 base from V and 0 bases from J, leaving 8 bases between. CDR3 length equals 15 residues. Germline loops: CDR1 SGHTA, CDR2 FQGNSA. The CDR3 is CASSLVAASTDTQYF. The DNA for the CDR3 is TGTGCCAGCAGCTTAGTGGCCGCGAGCACAGATACGCAGTATTTT. The full variable domain, with the rest looked up from reference TRBV7-2 and TRBJ2-3, is GAGVSQSPSNKVTEKGKDVELRCDPISGHTALYWYRQSLGQGLEFLIYFQGNSAPDKSGLPSDRFSAERTGGSVSTLTIQRTQQEDSAVYLCASSLVAASTDTQYFGPGTRLTVL.